Listed here are 31 T cell receptor beta chains from one sample, sequenced in a study of OX40 agonist ivuxolimab in advanced cancers. Sequencing was performed with immunoSEQ multiplex PCR; in TCRdb, only in-frame clones are kept and a portion is missing. The sample has more than 80,000 clones; 93% are singletons. The sequenced sample was CD4+ or CD8+ T cells sorted from blood, obtained in a trial of the OX40 agonist ivuxolimab. These receptors originate from an adult with an advanced solid tumor such as melanoma, head and neck, liver or kidney cancer.

The gene calls are TRBV13 and TRBJ2-2; 13 bases match TRBD2. This CDR3 region has 16 residues. The J segment lost 6 bases and the V segment lost 7 bases, leaving 8 bases of the junction unmatched. CDR1 is PRHDT and CDR2 is FYEKMQ in the germline V gene (reference sequence). The CDR3, as DNA: TGTGCCAGCACCAGGACTAGCGGGAGACCCCCCGGGGAGCTGTTTTTT. This sequence encodes CASTRTSGRPPGELFF.

The CDR3 DNA is TGTGCCTGGAGTTTAAGGAGGAATCAGCCCCAGCATTTT. It is translated as CAWSLRRNQPQHF. The V gene is TRBV30, the J gene TRBJ1-5, with D hard to call. V gave up 2 bases and J gave up 4 bases, with 9 bases separating them. The CDR3 is 13 amino acids. Germline loops: CDR1 GTSNPN, CDR2 SVGIG (reference sequence).

The chain employs TRBV6-5 and TRBJ1-4; D uncertain. V dropped 5 bases and J dropped 1 base, with 11 bases sitting between them. The CDR3 covers 15 residues. Germline V gene sequence: CDR1 MNHEY, CDR2 SVGAGI. CDR3 sequence reads: CASSLRTLTNEKLFF. The CDR3 bases are TGTGCCAGCAGTCTAAGGACGTTAACTAATGAAAAACTGTTTTTT.

V usage is TRBV6-6 and J usage is TRBJ2-1, with TRBD1 matching 10 bases. This CDR3 has 16 amino acids. Trimming cost V 1 base and J 9 bases; bases outside gene matches: 9. Looked up from germline, CDR1 is MNHNY and CDR2 is SVGAGI (reference sequence). CDR3 DNA sequence: TGTGCCAGCAGTTACTGGCGGACAGGGGGTCGGGGTGAGCAGTTCTTC. Protein: CASSYWRTGGRGEQFF.

The rearrangement links TRBV2 to TRBJ2-3; D call uncertain. The V end was cut by 7 bases, the J end by 5 bases, with 7 bases between. CDR1 SNHLY and CDR2 FYNNEI come from the germline V gene. The CDR3 runs to 11 residues. In nucleotides, the CDR3 is TGTGCCAGCACGGCCCAAGATACGCAGTATTTT. This sequence encodes CASTAQDTQYF.

This chain uses TRBV9 with TRBJ2-4; the match to TRBD1 covers 7 bases. Germline V gives CDR1 SGDLS, CDR2 YYNGEE. The V segment lost 4 bases and the J segment 1 base; nucleotides outside the gene matches: 2. The CDR3 consists of 14 residues. This CDR3 reads CASSPRGAKNIQYF. In nucleotides, the CDR3 is TGTGCCAGCAGCCCCAGGGGGGCCAAAAACATTCAGTACTTC.

The chain is built from TRBV4-1 and TRBJ2-5; 8 bases align to TRBD2. Germline loops: CDR1 MGHRA, CDR2 YSYEKL. The CDR3 runs 13 residues. The trim removed 4 bases at V and 5 bases at J, leaving 3 bases unmatched. CDR3: CASSRREDETQYF. As DNA, the CDR3 is TGCGCCAGCAGCCGGCGGGAGGACGAGACCCAGTACTTC.

V and J are TRBV28 and TRBJ1-3; D is uncertain. CDR1 is MDHEN, CDR2 SYDVKM, per germline. The CDR3 covers 13 residues. V was clipped by 6 bases and J by 0 bases, with 6 bases between them. CDR3 nucleotide sequence: TGTGCCAGCAGGCAAAGCTCTGGAAACACCATATATTTT. It specifies CASRQSSGNTIYF.

The DNA of the CDR3 is TGTGCCAGCAGCCAATACGCGCGGGGACCTTCCGACGAGCAGTACTTC. Translation gives CASSQYARGPSDEQYF. The genes are TRBV4-2 and TRBJ2-7; D might be TRBD2 (6 bases). With 2 bases removed from V and 5 bases from J, the gap between germline ends came to 19 bases. CDR3 length: 16 amino acids. Per germline, CDR1 LGHNA and CDR2 YNFKEQ.

The rearrangement joins TRBV5-1 to TRBJ1-6; D is uncertain. The CDR3 runs to 17 residues. V lost 0 bases and J lost 0, with 10 bases in between. Germline assignment: CDR1 SGHRS and CDR2 YFSETQ. The CDR3 reads CASSLERLSSYNSPLHF. CDR3 sequence (DNA): TGCGCCAGCAGCTTGGAGAGACTGAGCTCCTATAATTCACCCCTCCACTTT.

The V call is TRBV13, the J call TRBJ1-4; D gene unclear. The CDR3 sequence is 13 residues long. V was trimmed by 3 bases and J by 4 bases, leaving 6 bases between them. The germline gives CDR1 PRHDT, CDR2 FYEKMQ (reference sequence). CDR3 sequence reads: CASSLVFNEKLFF. CDR3 nucleotide sequence: TGTGCCAGCAGCTTGGTCTTTAATGAAAAACTGTTTTTT.

The J gene is TRBJ1-6, the V gene TRBV5-6; 8 positions agree with TRBD1. The CDR3 is 17 residues long. Losses at the gene ends were 1 base for V and 10 bases for J; bases not matched to a gene: 13. Per germline, CDR1 SGHDT and CDR2 YYEEEE. Here the CDR3 reads CASSLNRGRQGRSPLHF. The CDR3 bases are TGTGCCAGCAGCTTGAACAGGGGGAGACAGGGACGATCACCCCTCCACTTT.

In its sample, this clone was seen once. The rearrangement uses TRBV9 and TRBJ2-1, with TRBD1 matching 9 bases. J was trimmed by 6 bases and V by 1 base; bases with no gene match: 5. This CDR3 is 15 amino acids long. The germline V gene has CDR1 SGDLS and CDR2 YYNGEE. CDR3 sequence (DNA): TGTGCCAGCAGCGTAACCTCGACAGGGGGCAATGAGCAGTTCTTC. This translates into CASSVTSTGGNEQFF.

This sequence joins TRBV30 and TRBJ2-7; D may be TRBD2 (6 bases). The V and J ends lost 1 base and 6 bases respectively, with 10 bases between them. The CDR3 totals 12 residues. Germline loops: CDR1 GTSNPN, CDR2 SVGIG (reference sequence). CDR3 DNA sequence: TGTGCCTGGAGTGAGCAGGGAGGCGAGCAGTACGTC. This sequence encodes CAWSEQGGEQYV.

The V call is TRBV4-3, the J call TRBJ1-5; D is perhaps TRBD1 (5 bases). The CDR3 covers 14 residues. Per the germline V gene, CDR1 is LGHNA and CDR2 is YSLEER. Trimming pared 2 bases from V and 6 bases from J, leaving 11 bases between. This CDR3 is CASSQSTQGQPQHF. The CDR3 nucleotides are TGCGCCAGCAGCCAAAGTACGCAGGGTCAGCCCCAGCATTTT.

The chain recombines TRBV14 with TRBJ2-3, with D uncertain. Germline V lookup: CDR1 SGHDN, CDR2 FVKESK. V lost 6 bases and J 5 bases, leaving 15 bases between the germline ends. The CDR3 sequence is 14 residues long. In DNA, the CDR3 is TGTGCCAGCAGGCAATACGGTTCCGGAGATACGCAGTATTTT. Its protein is CASRQYGSGDTQYF.

The V and J genes are TRBV6-4 and TRBJ1-6; D is uncertain. The CDR3 length is 15 residues. The V gene lost 4 bases and the J gene lost 10 bases, with 17 bases spanning the gap. From germline, CDR1 is MRHNA and CDR2 SNTAGT. DNA for the CDR3: TGTGCCAGCAGTGTCAAGGGAGGGATGGAGTCACCCCTCCACTTT. Translating it yields CASSVKGGMESPLHF.

This chain connects TRBV29-1 to TRBJ2-3, with TRBD2 identical over 9 bases. V lost 6 bases and J lost 4; bases outside the gene matches: 14. The germline gives CDR1 SQVTM, CDR2 ANQGSEA. The CDR3 covers 16 residues. The CDR3 loop reads CSVLLISGSPADTQYF. CDR3 in DNA: TGCAGCGTCCTACTGATTAGCGGGAGTCCGGCAGATACGCAGTATTTT.

This sequence joins TRBV20-1 and TRBJ1-1; D not certain. CDR3 size: 11 residues. Trimming cost V 3 bases and J 4 bases, with 6 bases left between them. The germline V gene has CDR1 DFQATT and CDR2 SNEGSKA (reference sequence). CDR3 bases: TGCAGTGCTAGTAAAGTCACTGAAGCTTTCTTT. Encoded protein: CSASKVTEAFF.

This chain joins TRBV6-6 and TRBJ1-2; TRBD1 agrees at 10 bases. Losses at the gene ends were 4 bases for V and 7 bases for J; bases not matched to a gene: 6. Per germline, CDR1 MNHNY and CDR2 SVGAGI (reference sequence). There are 14 residues in the CDR3. DNA of the CDR3: TGTGCCAGCAGTTGGGACCGACAGGGGGCTGGCTACACCTTC. The encoded protein is CASSWDRQGAGYTF.

The chain carries TRBV10-3 and TRBJ2-5; TRBD1 matches 12 bases. V trimming: 1 base; J trimming: 5 bases; junction bases outside the gene matches: 17. The CDR3 is 20 amino acids. Germline CDR1 is ENHRY and CDR2 is SYGVKD. The CDR3 DNA follows: TGTGCCATCAGTGAGTTCTTTCTGACCCCGGGACAGGGGGCAGGGGAGACCCAGTACTTC. It translates to CAISEFFLTPGQGAGETQYF.

This clone was detected once. The CDR3 DNA follows: TGTGCCAGCAGCTTGAGGACTAATGAAAAACTGTTTTTT. Its protein product is CASSLRTNEKLFF. The rearrangement links TRBV5-6 to TRBJ1-4; D uncertain. CDR1 is SGHDT, CDR2 YYEEEE, per germline. The germline V and J ends were trimmed by 1 base and 2 bases, with 3 bases remaining between them. The CDR3 spans 13 residues.

The chain uses TRBV7-8 and TRBJ2-3; TRBD1 agrees at 7 bases. With V trimmed by 0 bases and J by 5 bases, 11 bases remained unmatched. Germline lookup yields CDR1 SGHVS and CDR2 FQNEAQ. The CDR3 is made up of 17 amino acids. The CDR3 protein is CASSLATTGTAVDTQYF. CDR3 sequence (DNA): TGTGCCAGCAGCTTAGCCACGACCGGGACAGCAGTAGATACGCAGTATTTT.

The rearrangement links TRBV12-5 to TRBJ1-5, with 11 bases fitting TRBD1. CDR3 length: 18 amino acids. The V and J ends lost 4 bases and 0 bases, in that order; junction bases with no gene match: 8. Looked up from germline, CDR1 is LGHNT and CDR2 is FRNRAP. CDR3 protein: CASGWTGGRGYSNQPQHF. The CDR3 DNA is TGTGCTAGTGGTTGGACAGGGGGCAGGGGGTATAGCAATCAGCCCCAGCATTTT.

The table lists this clone with a count of one. The chain joins TRBV10-3 to TRBJ2-1, with 9 bases identical to TRBD2. The germline CDR1 and CDR2 sequences are ENHRY and SYGVKD. The J segment lost 0 bases and the V segment lost 4 bases, leaving 4 bases of the junction unmatched. CDR3 length equals 16 residues. The DNA for the CDR3 is TGTGCCATCAGTGGTCGACTAGCGGACTCCTACAATGAGCAGTTCTTC. This gives the protein CAISGRLADSYNEQFF.

This sequence joins TRBV28 and TRBJ1-1; unclear D gene. Looked up from germline, CDR1 is MDHEN and CDR2 is SYDVKM. CDR3 length: 13 residues. V was pared by 8 bases and J by 1 base, with 11 bases between. The CDR3 bases are TGTGCCAGCCGCTCAATCGAGAACACTGAAGCTTTCTTT. Amino acids: CASRSIENTEAFF.

This clone showed up just once. The chain uses TRBV5-4 and TRBJ1-1; TRBD1 aligns across 8 bases. CDR3 length: 15 residues. Germline assignment: CDR1 SGHNT and CDR2 YYREEE (reference sequence). Germline trimming cut 3 bases from V and 1 base from J; bases unmatched to any gene: 5. In DNA form, the CDR3 reads TGTGCCAGCAGCTCTGCTGGGACAGGGAACACTGAAGCTTTCTTT. Amino acids: CASSSAGTGNTEAFF.

The rearrangement joins TRBV19 to TRBJ2-2, with 8 bases aligning to TRBD1. Germline V lookup: CDR1 LNHDA, CDR2 SQIVND (reference sequence). The CDR3 totals 16 residues. The V segment lost 3 bases and the J segment 6 bases; nucleotides outside the gene matches: 9. This CDR3 is CASSIMTGVVAGELFF. In DNA, the CDR3 is TGTGCCAGTAGTATCATGACAGGGGTGGTCGCCGGGGAGCTGTTTTTT.

The chain recombines TRBV4-3 with TRBJ1-2; D remains unclear. V dropped 4 bases and J dropped 2 bases, with 11 bases sitting between them. The CDR3 is 14 residues long. CDR1 is LGHNA and CDR2 is YSLEER in the germline V gene. CDR3 sequence: CASSPERENYGYTF. Here the CDR3 DNA reads TGCGCCAGCAGCCCGGAGCGAGAGAACTATGGCTACACCTTC.

V gene TRBV7-3 combines with J gene TRBJ2-2; no clear D. V lost 4 bases and J 4 bases, leaving 7 bases between the germline ends. The CDR3 has 13 amino acids. From germline, CDR1 is SGHTA and CDR2 FQGTGA. The CDR3 DNA reads as TGTGCCAGCAGCTATTTGAGCACCGGGGAGCTGTTTTTT. Protein product: CASSYLSTGELFF.

The chain is built from TRBV4-2 and TRBJ2-1, with 7 bases that match TRBD1. This CDR3 contains 16 residues. CDR1 and CDR2 from the germline V gene are LGHNA and YNFKEQ. J gave up 10 bases and V 1 base, and 13 bases lay outside the gene matches. Here the CDR3 reads CASSQVTGNSWGEQFF. Here the CDR3 DNA reads TGTGCCAGCAGCCAAGTGACAGGGAATAGTTGGGGAGAGCAGTTCTTC.